This entry lists 5 T cell receptor beta chains sequenced from one sample in a study of cytomegalovirus exposure and HLA in healthy donors. This PCR relied on a set of 60 Vbeta primers and 13 Jbeta primers. Data came from immunoSEQ multiplex PCR; TCRdb stores just in-frame clones and leaves some out. The sample lists over 100,000 clones; more than 65% were seen once. Sequences were obtained from PBMCs. Every receptor here comes from a man in his forties or fifties in good health and CMV-seropositive.

CDR3 protein: CASGGPTGYNEKLFF. CDR3 nucleotide sequence: TGTGCCAGCGGAGGACCCACAGGGTATAATGAAAAACTGTTTTTT. The chain uses TRBV28 and TRBJ1-4, with TRBD1 as a possible D gene (6 bases). Germline assignment: CDR1 MDHEN and CDR2 SYDVKM. V lost 8 bases, J lost 4 bases, and 17 bases lay in between. The CDR3 has 15 residues.

This clone was observed a single time. The chain combines TRBV18 with TRBJ1-5, with 8 bases that match TRBD1. Trimming cost V 4 bases and J 6 bases; bases outside gene matches: 2. The CDR3 has 13 amino acids. CDR1 and CDR2 (germline): KGHSH, LQKENI. The CDR3 DNA follows: TGTGCCAGCTCACAACAGGGGGGTCAGCCCCAGCATTTT. Translated, it gives CASSQQGGQPQHF.

This chain connects TRBV7-9 to TRBJ1-4; D might be TRBD1 (6 bases). Germline assignment: CDR1 SEHNR and CDR2 FQNEAQ (reference sequence). V lost 5 bases and J lost 0, with 10 bases in between. This CDR3 comprises 15 residues. The CDR3 DNA reads as TGTGCCAGCAGCGGACAGCGTGCAACTAATGAAAAACTGTTTTTT. Amino acids: CASSGQRATNEKLFF.

For this clone: Other nucleotide sequences in the sample specify the same CDR3. The chain recombines TRBV7-6 with TRBJ2-5, with a weak D call TRBD2 (6 bases). Trimming took off 0 bases at V and 4 bases at J, with 9 bases between the two ends. The CDR3 is made up of 14 amino acids. Germline assignment: CDR1 SGHVS and CDR2 FNYEAQ. The CDR3, as DNA: TGTGCCAGCAGCTTAGCGGACGGGGGAGAGACCCAGTACTTC. Translated, it gives CASSLADGGETQYF.

This clone was detected a few times. The chain uses TRBV19 and TRBJ1-4; possible D gene TRBD1, 6 bases. Trimming took 3 bases from V and 0 from J, leaving 8 bases between them. The CDR3 sequence is 15 residues long. Germline loops: CDR1 LNHDA, CDR2 SQIVND (reference sequence). The CDR3 DNA sequence: TGTGCCAGTAGTATGGACAGCTCAACTAATGAAAAACTGTTTTTT. It specifies CASSMDSSTNEKLFF.